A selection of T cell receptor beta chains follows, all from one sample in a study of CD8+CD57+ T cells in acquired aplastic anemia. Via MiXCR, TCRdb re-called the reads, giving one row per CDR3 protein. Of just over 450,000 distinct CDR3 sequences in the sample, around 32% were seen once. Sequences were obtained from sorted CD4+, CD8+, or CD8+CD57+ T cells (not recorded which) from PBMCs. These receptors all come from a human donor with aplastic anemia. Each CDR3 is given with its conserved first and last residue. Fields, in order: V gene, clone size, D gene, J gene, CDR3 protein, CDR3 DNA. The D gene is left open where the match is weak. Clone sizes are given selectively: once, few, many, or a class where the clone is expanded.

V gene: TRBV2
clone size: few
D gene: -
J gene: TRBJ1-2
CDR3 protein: CASNKGGLLGGYTF
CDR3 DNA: TGTGCCAGCAACAAGGGGGGGCTTCTCGGGGGCTACACCTTC

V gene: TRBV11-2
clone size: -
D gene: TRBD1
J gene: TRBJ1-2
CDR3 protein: CASSLGPNRGSGYGYTF
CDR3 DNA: TGTGCCAGCAGCTTAGGACCCAACAGGGGAAGTGGGTATGGCTACACCTTC

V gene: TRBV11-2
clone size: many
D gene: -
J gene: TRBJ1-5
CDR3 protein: CASSLETGFWPNQPQHF
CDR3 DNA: TGTGCCAGCAGCTTAGAGACAGGATTTTGGCCCAACCAGCCCCAGCATTTT

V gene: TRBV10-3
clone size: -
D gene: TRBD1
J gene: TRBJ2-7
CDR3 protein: CATPGLRQGTYEQYF
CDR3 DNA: TGTGCCACCCCGGGCCTGAGACAGGGAACCTACGAGCAGTACTTC

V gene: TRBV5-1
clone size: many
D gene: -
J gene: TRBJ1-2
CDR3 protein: CASSTSQTGANYGYTF
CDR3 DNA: TGCGCCAGCAGCACATCTCAGACAGGAGCTAACTATGGCTACACCTTC

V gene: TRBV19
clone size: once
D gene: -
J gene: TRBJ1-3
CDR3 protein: CAWSGWRGELSGNTIYF
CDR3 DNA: TGTGCCTGGAGTGGGTGGAGGGGGGAACTCTCTGGAAACACCATATATTTT

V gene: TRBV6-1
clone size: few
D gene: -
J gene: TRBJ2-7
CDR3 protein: CASSPWGAYEQYF
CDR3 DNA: TGTGCCAGCAGTCCCTGGGGGGCCTACGAGCAGTACTTC

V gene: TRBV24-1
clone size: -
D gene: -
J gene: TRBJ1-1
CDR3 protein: CATSVRGRVGVLSDTEAFF
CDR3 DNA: TGTGCCACCAGTGTTAGAGGGAGGGTAGGGGTTCTTTCCGACACTGAAGCTTTCTTT

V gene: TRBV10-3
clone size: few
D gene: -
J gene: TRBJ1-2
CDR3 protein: CASLQGANYGYTF
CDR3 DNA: TGTGCCAGCCTCCAGGGTGCTAACTATGGCTACACCTTC

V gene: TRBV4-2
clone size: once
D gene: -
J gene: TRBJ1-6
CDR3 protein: CASSLHGAVNSPLHF
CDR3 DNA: TGTGCCAGCAGCTTGCACGGGGCGGTTAATTCACCCCTCCACTTT

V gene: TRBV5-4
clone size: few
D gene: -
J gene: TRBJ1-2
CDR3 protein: CASSETVLSNYGYTF
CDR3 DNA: TGTGCCAGCAGCGAAACGGTCCTAAGTAACTATGGCTACACCTTC

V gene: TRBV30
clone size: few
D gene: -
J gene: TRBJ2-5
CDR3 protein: CAWSAGGLETQYF
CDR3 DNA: TGTGCCTGGAGTGCAGGGGGACTGGAGACCCAGTACTTC

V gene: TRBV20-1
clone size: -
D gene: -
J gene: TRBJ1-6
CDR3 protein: CSAYGRGGSDSPLHF
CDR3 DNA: TGCAGTGCTTACGGGAGGGGGGGCTCGGATTCACCCCTCCACTTT

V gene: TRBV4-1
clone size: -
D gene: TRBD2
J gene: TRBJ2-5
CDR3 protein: CASSLFPGTSSQETQYF
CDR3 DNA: TGCGCCAGCAGCCTATTCCCCGGGACTAGCAGCCAAGAGACCCAGTACTTC

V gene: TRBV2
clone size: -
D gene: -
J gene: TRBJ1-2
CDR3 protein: CTSSYSQATYGYTF
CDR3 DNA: TGTACCAGCAGTTACTCGCAGGCTACCTATGGCTACACCTTC

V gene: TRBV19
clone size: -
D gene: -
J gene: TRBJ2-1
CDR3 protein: CASSIGGDLNEQFF
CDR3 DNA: TGTGCCAGTAGTATAGGGGGAGACTTGAATGAGCAGTTCTTC

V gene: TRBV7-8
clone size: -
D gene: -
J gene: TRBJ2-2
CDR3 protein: CASSLEYGSTNTGELFF
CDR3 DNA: TGTGCCAGCAGCTTAGAGTATGGGAGCACGAACACCGGGGAGCTGTTTTTT

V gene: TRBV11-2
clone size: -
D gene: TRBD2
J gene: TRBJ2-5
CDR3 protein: CASRGSGGASETQYF
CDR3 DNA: TGTGCCAGCAGAGGTAGCGGGGGGGCCTCGGAGACCCAGTACTTC

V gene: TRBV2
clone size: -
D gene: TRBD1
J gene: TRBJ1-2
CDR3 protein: CASSGTASGYGYTF
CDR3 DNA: TGTGCCAGCAGCGGGACAGCCTCTGGCTATGGCTACACCTTC

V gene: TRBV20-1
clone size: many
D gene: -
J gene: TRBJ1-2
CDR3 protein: CSASGLVYGYTF
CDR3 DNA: TGCAGTGCGAGCGGACTGGTCTATGGCTACACCTTC

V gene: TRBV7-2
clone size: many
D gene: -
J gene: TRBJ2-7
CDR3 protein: CASAPAWANSYEQYF
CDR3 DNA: TGTGCCAGCGCGCCCGCGTGGGCAAATTCCTACGAGCAGTACTTC

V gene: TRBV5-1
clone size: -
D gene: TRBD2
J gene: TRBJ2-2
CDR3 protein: CASSFGTSAPGELFF
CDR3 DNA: TGCGCCAGCAGCTTCGGGACTAGCGCCCCCGGGGAGCTGTTTTTT

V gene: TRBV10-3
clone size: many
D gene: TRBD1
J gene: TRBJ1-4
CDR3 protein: CAISPTGAEEKLFF
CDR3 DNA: TGTGCCATCAGCCCAACAGGGGCTGAAGAAAAACTGTTTTTT

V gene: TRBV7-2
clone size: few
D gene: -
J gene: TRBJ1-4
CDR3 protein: CASSLRHLGGEKLFF
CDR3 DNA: TGTGCCAGCAGCTTGAGACACCTAGGAGGTGAAAAACTGTTTTTT

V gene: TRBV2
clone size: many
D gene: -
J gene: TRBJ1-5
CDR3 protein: CASRAGSQPQHF
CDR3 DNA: TGTGCCAGCAGGGCAGGGAGTCAGCCCCAGCATTTT

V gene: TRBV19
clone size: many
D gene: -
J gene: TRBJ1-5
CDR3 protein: CASSIQKQGQPQHF
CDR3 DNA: TGTGCCAGTAGTATCCAAAAACAGGGTCAGCCCCAGCATTTT

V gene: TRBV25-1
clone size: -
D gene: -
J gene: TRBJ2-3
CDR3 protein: CASSALWEADTQYF
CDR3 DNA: TGTGCCAGCAGTGCCCTATGGGAAGCAGATACGCAGTATTTT

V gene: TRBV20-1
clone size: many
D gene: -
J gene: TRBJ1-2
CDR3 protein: CSAGVTGTLGYTF
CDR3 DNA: TGCAGTGCTGGAGTAACAGGGACTCTGGGCTACACCTTC

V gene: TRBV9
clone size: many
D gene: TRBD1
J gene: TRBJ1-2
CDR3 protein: CASSGGQGGGYTF
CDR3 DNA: TGTGCCAGCAGCGGGGGACAGGGGGGTGGCTACACCTTC

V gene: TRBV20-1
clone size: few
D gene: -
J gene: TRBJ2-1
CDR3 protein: CSARGTGGEQFF
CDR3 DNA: TGCAGTGCTAGAGGGACCGGCGGCGAGCAGTTCTTC

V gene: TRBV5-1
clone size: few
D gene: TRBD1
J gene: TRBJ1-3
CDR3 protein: CASSSDRQGAGNTIYF
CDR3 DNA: TGCGCCAGCAGCTCTGATAGACAGGGGGCTGGAAACACCATATATTTT

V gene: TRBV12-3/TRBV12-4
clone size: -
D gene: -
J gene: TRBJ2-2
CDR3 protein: CASSKQATTGELFF
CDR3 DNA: TGTGCCAGCAGTAAGCAGGCGACTACCGGGGAGCTGTTTTTT

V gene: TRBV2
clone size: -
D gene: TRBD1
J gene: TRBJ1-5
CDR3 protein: CASSWAGGNQPQHF
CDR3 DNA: TGTGCCAGCAGTTGGGCAGGGGGGAATCAGCCCCAGCATTTT

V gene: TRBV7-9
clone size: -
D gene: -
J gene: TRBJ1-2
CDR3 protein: CASRLKGAENGYTF
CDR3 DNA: TGTGCCAGCAGACTCAAAGGGGCCGAAAATGGCTACACCTTC

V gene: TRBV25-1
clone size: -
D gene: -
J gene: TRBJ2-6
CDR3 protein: CASLEGDGANVLTF
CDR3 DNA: TGTGCCAGCCTGGAGGGGGACGGGGCCAACGTCCTGACTTTC

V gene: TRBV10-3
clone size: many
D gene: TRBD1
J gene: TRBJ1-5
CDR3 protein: CAISESSIQGAQQPQHF
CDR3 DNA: TGTGCCATCAGTGAGTCTTCGATACAGGGGGCTCAGCAGCCCCAGCATTTT

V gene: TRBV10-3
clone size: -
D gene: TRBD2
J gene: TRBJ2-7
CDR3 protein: CAISRAGEDYEQHF
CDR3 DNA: TGTGCCATCAGTAGAGCGGGGGAAGACTACGAGCAGCACTTC

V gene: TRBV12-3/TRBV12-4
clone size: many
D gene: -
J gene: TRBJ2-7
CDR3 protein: CASSLGGISEQYF
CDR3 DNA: TGTGCCAGCAGTTTAGGAGGGATCTCCGAGCAGTACTTC

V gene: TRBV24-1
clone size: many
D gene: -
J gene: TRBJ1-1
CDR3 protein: CATSAHNVGATEAFF
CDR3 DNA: TGTGCCACCAGTGCCCATAACGTGGGTGCCACTGAAGCTTTCTTT

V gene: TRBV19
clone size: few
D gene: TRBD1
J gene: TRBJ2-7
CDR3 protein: CACSPTGTGSYEQYF
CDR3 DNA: TGTGCCTGTAGTCCTACCGGGACAGGGTCCTACGAGCAGTACTTC

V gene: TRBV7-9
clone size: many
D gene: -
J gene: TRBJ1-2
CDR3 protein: CASSVITYNYGYTF
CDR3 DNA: TGTGCCAGCAGCGTTATCACTTATAACTATGGCTACACCTTC

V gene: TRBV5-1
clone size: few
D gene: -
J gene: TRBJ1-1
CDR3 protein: CASSLDLTGMTEAFF
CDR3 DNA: TGCGCCAGCAGCTTGGATCTTACAGGGATGACTGAAGCTTTCTTT

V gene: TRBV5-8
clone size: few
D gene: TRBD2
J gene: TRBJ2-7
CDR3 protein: CASSFSGTYEQYF
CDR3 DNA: TGTGCCAGCAGCTTTAGCGGGACCTACGAGCAGTACTTC

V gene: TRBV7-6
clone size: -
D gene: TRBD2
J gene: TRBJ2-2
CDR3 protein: CASSLLGGLAGDIGELFF
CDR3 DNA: TGTGCCAGCAGCTTACTAGGCGGGCTAGCGGGAGACATCGGGGAGCTGTTTTTT

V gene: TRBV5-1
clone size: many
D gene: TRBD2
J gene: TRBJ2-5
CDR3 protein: CASSLATSGRGETQYF
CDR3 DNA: TGCGCCAGCAGCTTGGCGACTAGCGGGAGGGGTGAGACCCAGTACTTC

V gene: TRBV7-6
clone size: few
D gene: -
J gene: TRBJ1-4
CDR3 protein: CASSLRVTNEKLFF
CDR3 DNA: TGTGCCAGCAGCTTAAGGGTGACTAATGAAAAACTGTTTTTT

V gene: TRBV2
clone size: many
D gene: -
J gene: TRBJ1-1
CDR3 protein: CASLRTAEAFF
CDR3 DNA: TGTGCCAGCCTCCGGACAGCTGAAGCTTTCTTT

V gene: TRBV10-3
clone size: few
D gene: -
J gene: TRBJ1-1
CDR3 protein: CASSFLSQGVTFF
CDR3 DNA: TGTGCCAGCAGTTTCCTATCCCAGGGAGTGACTTTCTTT

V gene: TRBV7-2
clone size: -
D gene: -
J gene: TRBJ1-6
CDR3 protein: CASSLTPGSGSPLHF
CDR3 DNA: TGTGCCAGCAGCTTAACCCCAGGGTCGGGCTCACCCCTCCACTTT

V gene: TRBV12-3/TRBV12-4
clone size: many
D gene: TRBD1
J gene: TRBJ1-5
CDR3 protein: CASSRTGGVGQPQHF
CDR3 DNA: TGTGCCAGCAGCCGTACAGGGGGCGTTGGTCAGCCCCAGCATTTT

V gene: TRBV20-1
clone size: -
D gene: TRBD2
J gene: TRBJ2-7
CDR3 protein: CSARTPPGLADYEQYF
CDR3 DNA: TGCAGTGCTAGAACCCCACCGGGACTAGCGGACTACGAGCAGTACTTC

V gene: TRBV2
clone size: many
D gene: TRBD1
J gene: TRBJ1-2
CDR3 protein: CARHRGPNYGYTF
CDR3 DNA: TGTGCCAGACACAGGGGGCCTAACTATGGCTACACCTTC

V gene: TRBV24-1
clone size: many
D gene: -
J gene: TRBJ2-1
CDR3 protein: CATGSNRDHEQFF
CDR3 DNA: TGTGCCACTGGGAGTAACAGGGATCATGAGCAGTTCTTC

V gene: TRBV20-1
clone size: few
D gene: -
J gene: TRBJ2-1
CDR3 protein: CSAQDSYNEQFF
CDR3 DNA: TGCAGTGCTCAGGACAGTTACAATGAGCAGTTCTTC

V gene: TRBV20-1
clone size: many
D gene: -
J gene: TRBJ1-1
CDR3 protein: CSAARGDTEAFF
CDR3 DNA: TGCAGTGCTGCCAGGGGAGACACTGAAGCTTTCTTT

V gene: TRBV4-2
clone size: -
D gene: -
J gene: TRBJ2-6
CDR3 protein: CASSQGRYRLGSGANVLTF
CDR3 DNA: TGTGCCAGCAGCCAAGGGCGGTACCGCCTGGGTTCTGGGGCCAACGTCCTGACTTTC